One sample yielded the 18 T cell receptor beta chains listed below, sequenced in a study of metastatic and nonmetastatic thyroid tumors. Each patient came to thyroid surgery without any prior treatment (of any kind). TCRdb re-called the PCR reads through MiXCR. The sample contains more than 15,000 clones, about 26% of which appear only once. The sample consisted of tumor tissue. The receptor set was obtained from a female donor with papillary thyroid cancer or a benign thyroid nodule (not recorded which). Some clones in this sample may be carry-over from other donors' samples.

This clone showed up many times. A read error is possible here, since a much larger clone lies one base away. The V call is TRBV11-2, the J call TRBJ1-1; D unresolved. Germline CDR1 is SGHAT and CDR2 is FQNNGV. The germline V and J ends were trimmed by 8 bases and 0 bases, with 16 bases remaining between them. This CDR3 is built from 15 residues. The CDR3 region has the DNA TGTGCCAGCCACGAGATGTGGCGGATGAACACTGAAGCTTTCTTT. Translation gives CASHEMWRMNTEAFF.

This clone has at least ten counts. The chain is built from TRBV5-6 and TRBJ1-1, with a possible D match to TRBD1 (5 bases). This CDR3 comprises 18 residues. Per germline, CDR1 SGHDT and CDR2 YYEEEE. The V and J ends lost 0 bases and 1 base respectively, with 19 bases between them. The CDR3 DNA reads TGTGCCAGCAGCTTGGTAGGGAGGGGTGCTGTTGGGAACACTGAAGCTTTCTTT. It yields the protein CASSLVGRGAVGNTEAFF.

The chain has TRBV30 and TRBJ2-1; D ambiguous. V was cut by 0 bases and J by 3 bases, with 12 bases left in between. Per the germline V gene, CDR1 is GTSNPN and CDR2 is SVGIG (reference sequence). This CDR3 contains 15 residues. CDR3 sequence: CAWSVSRTHYNEQFF. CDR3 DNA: TGTGCCTGGAGTGTATCCAGGACCCACTACAATGAGCAGTTCTTC. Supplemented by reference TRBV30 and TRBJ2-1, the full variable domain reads SQTIHQWPATLVQPVGSPLSLECTVEGTSNPNLYWYRQAAGRGLQLLFYSVGIGQISSEVPQNLSASRPQDRQFILSSKKLLLSDSGFYLCAWSVSRTHYNEQFFGPGTRLTVL.

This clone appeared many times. Here the CDR3 DNA reads TGCGCCAGCAGCTTGCAGGGAGGGGGGACAGATACGCAGTATTTT. As protein: CASSLQGGGTDTQYF. This chain joins TRBV5-1 and TRBJ2-3; a weak D match, TRBD2 (7 bases). In germline, CDR1 is SGHRS, CDR2 YFSETQ. The V and J ends lost 1 base and 3 bases respectively, with 12 bases between them. The CDR3 has 15 amino acids.

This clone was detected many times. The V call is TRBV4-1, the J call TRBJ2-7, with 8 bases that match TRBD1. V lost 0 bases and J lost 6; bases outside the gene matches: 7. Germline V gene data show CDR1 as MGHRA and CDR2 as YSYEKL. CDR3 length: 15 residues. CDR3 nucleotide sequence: TGCGCCAGCAGCCAAGAGCCAGGGGGCGCGATCGAGCAGTACTTC. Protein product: CASSQEPGGAIEQYF.

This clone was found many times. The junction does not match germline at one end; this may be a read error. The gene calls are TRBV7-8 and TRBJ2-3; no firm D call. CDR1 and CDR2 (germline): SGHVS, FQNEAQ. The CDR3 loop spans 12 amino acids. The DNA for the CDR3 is TGTGCCAGCAGCTTAGCCCAGGCGAGGCAGATCTTT. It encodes CASSLAQARQIF. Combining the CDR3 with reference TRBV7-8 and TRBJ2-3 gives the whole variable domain GAGVSQSPRYKVAKRGQDVALRCDPISGHVSLFWYQQALGQGPEFLTYFQNEAQLDKSGLPSDRFFAERPEGSVSTLKIQRTQQEDSAVYLCASSLAQARQIFGPGTRLTVL.

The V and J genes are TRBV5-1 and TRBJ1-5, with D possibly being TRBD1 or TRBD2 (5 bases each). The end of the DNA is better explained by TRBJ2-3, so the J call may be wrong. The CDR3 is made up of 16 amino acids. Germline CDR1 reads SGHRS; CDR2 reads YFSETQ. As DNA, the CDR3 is TGCGCCAGCAGCTTATCAGGGAGAGGCACCAATCAGCCCCAGTATTTT. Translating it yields CASSLSGRGTNQPQYF.

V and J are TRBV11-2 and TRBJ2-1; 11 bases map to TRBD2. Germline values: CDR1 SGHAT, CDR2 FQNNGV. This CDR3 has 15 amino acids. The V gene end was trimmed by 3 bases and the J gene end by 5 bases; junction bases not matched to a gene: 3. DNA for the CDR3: TGTGCCAGCAGCTTGGGTAGCGGGAGGGACAATGAGCAGTTCTTC. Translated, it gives CASSLGSGRDNEQFF.

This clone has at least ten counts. CDR3 coding DNA: TGTGCCACCAGCAGAGGGGACGGACCTACCCGGGACAATGAGCAGTTCTTC. Amino acid sequence: CATSRGDGPTRDNEQFF. V gene TRBV15 combines with J gene TRBJ2-1; TRBD1 or TRBD2 may be the D gene (5 bases each). Germline-derived CDR1 and CDR2 are LNHNV and YYDKDF (reference sequence). The V end lost 1 base, the J end lost 5 bases, and 18 bases lay between the germline ends. The CDR3 runs to 17 residues. The full variable domain, with the rest looked up from reference TRBV15 and TRBJ2-1, is DAMVIQNPRYQVTQFGKPVTLSCSQTLNHNVMYWYQQKSSQAPKLLFHYYDKDFNNEADTPDNFQSRRPNTSFCFLDIRSPGLGDTAMYLCATSRGDGPTRDNEQFFGPGTRLTVL.

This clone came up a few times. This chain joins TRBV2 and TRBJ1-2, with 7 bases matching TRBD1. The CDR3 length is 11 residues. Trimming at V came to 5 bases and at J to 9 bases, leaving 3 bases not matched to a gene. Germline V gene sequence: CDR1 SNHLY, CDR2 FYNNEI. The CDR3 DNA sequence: TGTGCCAGCAGTACAGGGGAGTGCTACACCTTC. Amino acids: CASSTGECYTF.

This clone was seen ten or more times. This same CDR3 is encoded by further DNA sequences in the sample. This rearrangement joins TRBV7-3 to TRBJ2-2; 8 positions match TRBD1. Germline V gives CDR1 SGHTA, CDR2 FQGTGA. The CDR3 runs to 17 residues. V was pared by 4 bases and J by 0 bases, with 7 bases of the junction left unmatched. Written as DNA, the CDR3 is TGTGCCAGCAGCTCGTCAGGGGGCCCCGCGAACACCGGGGAGCTGTTTTTT. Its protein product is CASSSSGGPANTGELFF.

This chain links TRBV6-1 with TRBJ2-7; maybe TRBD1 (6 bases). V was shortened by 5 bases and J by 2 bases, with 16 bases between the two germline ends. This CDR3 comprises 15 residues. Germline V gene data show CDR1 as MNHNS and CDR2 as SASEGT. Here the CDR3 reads CASSPSGHAPYEQYF. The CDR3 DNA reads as TGTGCCAGCAGTCCCTCGGGACATGCTCCCTACGAGCAGTACTTC.

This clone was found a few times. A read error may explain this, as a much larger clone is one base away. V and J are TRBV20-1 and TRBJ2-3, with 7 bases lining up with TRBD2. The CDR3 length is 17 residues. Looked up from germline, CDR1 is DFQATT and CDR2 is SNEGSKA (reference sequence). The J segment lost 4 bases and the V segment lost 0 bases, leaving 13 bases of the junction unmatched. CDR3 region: CSARDLAGVPIADTQYF. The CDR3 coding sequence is TGCAGTGCTAGAGATCTTGCGGGAGTCCCCATCGCAGATACGCAGTATTTT.

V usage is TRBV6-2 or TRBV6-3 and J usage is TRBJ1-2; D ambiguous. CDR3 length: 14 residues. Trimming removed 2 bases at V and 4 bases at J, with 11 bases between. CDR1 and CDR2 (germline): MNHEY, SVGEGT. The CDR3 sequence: CASSYGMGSYGYTF. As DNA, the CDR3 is TGTGCCAGCAGTTACGGGATGGGGAGCTATGGCTACACCTTC.

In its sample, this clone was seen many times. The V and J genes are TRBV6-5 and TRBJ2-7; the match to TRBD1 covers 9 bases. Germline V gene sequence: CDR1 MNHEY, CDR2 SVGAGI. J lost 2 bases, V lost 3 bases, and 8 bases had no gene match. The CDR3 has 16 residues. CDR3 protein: CASSYGEGTGTYEQYF. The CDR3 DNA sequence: TGTGCCAGCAGTTATGGGGAGGGGACAGGGACCTACGAGCAGTACTTC.

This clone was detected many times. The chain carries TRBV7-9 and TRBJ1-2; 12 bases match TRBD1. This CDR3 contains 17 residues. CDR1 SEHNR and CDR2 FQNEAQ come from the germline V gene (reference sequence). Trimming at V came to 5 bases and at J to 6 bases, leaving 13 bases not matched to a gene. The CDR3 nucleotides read TGTGCCAGCAGCCCAACGATACCGGGACAGGGGGCGAATGGCTACACCTTC. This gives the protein CASSPTIPGQGANGYTF.

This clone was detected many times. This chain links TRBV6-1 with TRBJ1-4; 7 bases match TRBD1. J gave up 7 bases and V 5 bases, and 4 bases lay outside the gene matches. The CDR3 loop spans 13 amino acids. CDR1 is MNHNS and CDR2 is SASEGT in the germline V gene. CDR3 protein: CASSLTGFEKLFF. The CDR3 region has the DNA TGTGCCAGCAGTTTGACAGGGTTTGAAAAACTGTTTTTT.

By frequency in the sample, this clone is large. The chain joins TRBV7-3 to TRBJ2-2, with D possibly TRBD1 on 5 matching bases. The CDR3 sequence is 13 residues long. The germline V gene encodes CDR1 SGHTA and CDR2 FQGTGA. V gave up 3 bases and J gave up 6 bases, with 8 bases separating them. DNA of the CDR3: TGTGCCAGCAGCTTCCAGGGCGCCGGGGAGCTGTTTTTT. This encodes CASSFQGAGELFF.